Presented here are 8 T cell receptor beta chains from one specimen sequenced in a study of blood T cell repertoires in COVID-19. Only in-frame clones appear in the TCRdb table, and some are missing; sequencing was by immunoSEQ multiplex PCR. The sample consists of over 8,000 clones, around nine tenths of them appearing once. Sequencing input: peripheral blood. All receptors derive from a human donor with active COVID-19. The donor label of this sample is uncertain.

This chain uses TRBV24-1 with TRBJ2-3, with a tentative D call TRBD2 (5 bases). Germline CDR1 reads KGHDR; CDR2 reads SFDVKD. The CDR3 is made up of 14 amino acids. V was cut by 4 bases and J by 4 bases, with 11 bases left in between. The CDR3 protein is CATSDPAGADTQYF. In nucleotides, the CDR3 is TGTGCCACCAGTGACCCTGCCGGGGCAGATACGCAGTATTTT.

V gene TRBV6-5 combines with J gene TRBJ2-1; D possibly corresponds to TRBD2 (7 bases). The CDR3 has 12 residues. The V end was cut by 9 bases, the J end by 9 bases, with 15 bases between. CDR1 and CDR2 (germline): MNHEY, SVGAGI. CDR3 nucleotide sequence: TGTGCCAGTGGGCGCCGGGGGGCTGAGCAGTTCTTC. Translating gives CASGRRGAEQFF.

This clone is a singleton in its sample. The chain uses TRBV9 and TRBJ2-1, with 8 positions matching TRBD2. This CDR3 contains 16 residues. V lost 4 bases and J lost 9; bases outside the gene matches: 15. Per germline, CDR1 SGDLS and CDR2 YYNGEE. The CDR3 is CASSQEGLEARPEQFF. For the CDR3, the DNA is TGTGCCAGCAGCCAAGAGGGACTAGAGGCCAGGCCTGAGCAGTTCTTC.

The gene calls are TRBV6-5 and TRBJ2-7; 9 bases align to TRBD1. Trimming cost V 7 bases and J 0 bases; bases outside gene matches: 4. Germline V lookup: CDR1 MNHEY, CDR2 SVGAGI. The CDR3 runs 14 residues. The CDR3 coding sequence is TGTGCCAGCACCCGGGACAGGGCCTCCTACGAGCAGTACTTC. The encoded protein is CASTRDRASYEQYF.

In the case of this clone: The junction does not match germline at one end; this may be a read error. The rearrangement joins TRBV2 to TRBJ2-2, with 11 bases that match TRBD1. CDR1 SNHLY and CDR2 FYNNEI come from the germline V gene. There are 17 residues in the CDR3. The CDR3, as DNA: TGTGCCAGCAGTGATAGGACAGGGGGCACGAAGACCGGGGAGCTGTTTTTT. Amino acids: CASSDRTGGTKTGELFF.

This clone is deemed medium-sized (0.01 to 0.1%). The V and J genes are TRBV24-1 and TRBJ2-2, with TRBD1 as a possible D gene (5 bases). The length of the CDR3 is 14 residues. Trimming stripped 2 bases from V and 3 bases from J, with 6 bases between. The germline V gene encodes CDR1 KGHDR and CDR2 SFDVKD. CDR3 region: CATSDSRDTGELFF. Here the CDR3 DNA reads TGTGCCACCAGTGATTCCAGGGACACCGGGGAGCTGTTTTTT.

The chain has TRBV6-5 and TRBJ1-2, with D possibly being TRBD1 (5 bases). V was shortened by 2 bases and J by 7 bases, with 11 bases between the two germline ends. The CDR3 consists of 13 residues. From germline, CDR1 is MNHEY and CDR2 SVGAGI. This CDR3 reads CASSYGDRSGYTF. The CDR3 bases are TGTGCCAGCAGTTACGGCGACAGATCTGGCTACACCTTC.

The chain links TRBV27 to TRBJ2-1; a weak D match, TRBD1 (5 bases). Germline V lookup: CDR1 MNHEY, CDR2 SMNVEV (reference sequence). The CDR3 contains 15 residues. Trimming removed 0 bases at V and 8 bases at J, with 14 bases between. CDR3 coding DNA: TGTGCCAGCAGTTTATCCCCACACAGGACCGATGAGCAGTTCTTC. It is translated as CASSLSPHRTDEQFF.